Sequencing of this TCR beta chain was carried out in a study of blood T cell repertoires in COVID-19. Overall study context: Spain, Italy and the United States supplied samples that represented acute and convalescent COVID-19. From T cells, B-cell-depleted T cells, or PBMCs came the material, which was cDNA or gDNA.

Per the authors' pipeline: For nucleated cells, counts were estimated from reference gene primer amplification. TCRdb's table, derived via immunoSEQ multiplex PCR, lists solely in-frame clones and lacks some. V and J calls and clone size are copied from that table; D and trimming were computed from the DNA. Here the sample spans about 130,000 clones, roughly 80% being singletons. There are 17 residues in the CDR3. V lost 1 base and J lost 3; bases outside the gene matches: 8. CDR1 SEHNR and CDR2 FQNEAQ come from the germline V gene (reference sequence). Sequenced input: peripheral blood. The chain couples TRBV7-9 to TRBJ2-3, with 9 bases lining up with TRBD2. The origin of this receptor is a woman in her twenties or thirties who had recovered from COVID-19. This chain's CDR3 is CASSLVTGLARTDTQYF. The CDR3 region has the DNA TGTGCCAGCAGCTTAGTGACCGGACTAGCGCGGACAGATACGCAGTATTTT.